This T cell receptor (beta chain) is drawn from a study of blood T cells in healthy people across ages. Whole-study findings and limits: Per-million-T-cell TCR beta diversity fell roughly linearly with age.

The authors ran a second PCR of roughly 6 to 12 cycles using a sample-barcoded 5' primer and a J-beta primer mix. TCRdb analysed the 5' RACE reads with MiXCR anew, one entry per CDR3 protein. There are 600,000 to 1,000,000 distinct CDR3 sequences in the sample; 58% occur only once, and roughly 20% lies in the top ten. Regarding this clonotype: Its antigen is not known.

A minimum of 7 million PBMCs was isolated per sample. The CDR3 is made up of 14 amino acids. V dropped 3 bases and J dropped 7 bases, with 18 bases sitting between them. The germline gives CDR1 SQVTM, CDR2 ANQGSEA. The sample taken for sequencing was blood. This sequence was found in a man aged 30 to 39 in good health. This chain uses TRBV29-1 with TRBJ1-2; D is uncertain. The DNA for the CDR3 is TGCAGCGTTGAGCTGGTTCTCGGGGTCAGTGGCTACACCTTC. It encodes CSVELVLGVSGYTF.